This TCR beta chain derives from a study of long-term antiretroviral therapy in people with HIV. The length of the CDR3 is 13 residues. V was shortened by 2 bases and J by 5 bases, with 9 bases between the two germline ends. CDR1 is SGHDT and CDR2 is YYEEEE in the germline V gene. Assay version v3.0 of immunoSEQ was used, and it was run at survey level. Sequencing was performed with immunoSEQ multiplex PCR; in TCRdb, only in-frame clones are kept and a portion is missing. This sample has 35,000 to 40,000 clones; around 94% occur once, and the top ten carry roughly 3.9%. The chain combines TRBV5-6 with TRBJ2-3, with D uncertain. This sample comprised unsorted PBMCs, obtained 4.1 years after starting antiretroviral therapy. The receptor was isolated from a woman aged 50 to 65 with HIV. As DNA, the CDR3 is TGTGCCAGCAGCTTCTGGCATGGAGATACGCAGTATTTT. As protein: CASSFWHGDTQYF.